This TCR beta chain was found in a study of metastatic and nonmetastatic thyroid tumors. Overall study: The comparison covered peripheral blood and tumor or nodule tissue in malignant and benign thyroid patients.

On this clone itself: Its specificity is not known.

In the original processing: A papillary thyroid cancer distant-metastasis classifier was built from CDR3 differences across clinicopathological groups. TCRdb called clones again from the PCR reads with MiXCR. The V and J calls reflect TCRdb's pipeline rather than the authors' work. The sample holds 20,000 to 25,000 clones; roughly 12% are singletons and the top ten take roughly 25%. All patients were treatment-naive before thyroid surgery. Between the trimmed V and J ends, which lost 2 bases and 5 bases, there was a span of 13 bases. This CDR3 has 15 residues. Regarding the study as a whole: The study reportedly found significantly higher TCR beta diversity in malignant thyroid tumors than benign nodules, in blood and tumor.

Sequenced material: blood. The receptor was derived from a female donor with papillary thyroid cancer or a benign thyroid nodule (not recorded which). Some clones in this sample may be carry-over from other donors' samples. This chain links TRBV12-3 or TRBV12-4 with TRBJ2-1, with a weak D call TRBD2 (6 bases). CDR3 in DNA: TGTGCCAGCAGTTTAACGGGAGCGCAACACAATGAGCAGTTCTTC. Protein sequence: CASSLTGAQHNEQFF.